The T cell receptor (beta chain) described here comes from a study of a mutant IDH1 vaccine in newly diagnosed glioma. The overall study: Earlier care involved radiotherapy, temozolomide, or both, and the majority received both.

Method: immunoSEQ multiplex PCR; TCRdb's copy keeps in-frame clones and lacks some. The table shows approximately 50,000 clones, with under 85% occurring only once. Documented time point: week 47, end of study. It was 300 ug of mutant IDH1 20-mer peptide that made up each vaccine dose, given with topical imiquimod. A remark on this clone: Antigen unknown.

The CDR3 runs 16 residues. The germline V gene has CDR1 KGHSH and CDR2 LQKENI. Germline trimming cut 4 bases from V and 4 bases from J; bases unmatched to any gene: 3. This material consisted of PBMCs, taken from a glioma patient whose treatment included an IDH1 peptide vaccine. The chain couples TRBV18 to TRBJ2-2; 13 nucleotides match TRBD2. This TCR was sampled from a woman in her forties or fifties with glioma. CDR3 DNA: TGTGCCAGCTCACGACTAGCGGGGGGTTCCACCGGGGAGCTGTTTTTT. Protein: CASSRLAGGSTGELFF.